This record concerns one T cell receptor (beta chain) sequence. This CDR3 contains 13 residues. The germline V and J ends were trimmed by 8 bases and 4 bases, with 14 bases remaining between them. The germline V gene encodes CDR1 SEHNR and CDR2 FQNEAQ (reference sequence). The sample belongs to a study of blood T cell repertoires in COVID-19. Sequencing used immunoSEQ multiplex PCR; TCRdb keeps in-frame clones, though not all of them. The table includes approximately 300,000 clones, roughly 88% detected once. Seattle's enrolled individuals joined amid active infection and were then monitored longitudinally.

The J gene is TRBJ1-2, the V gene TRBV7-9; possible D gene TRBD1, 5 bases. The sequencing input was peripheral blood. This receptor was obtained from a human donor with COVID-19, enrolled during active disease. The donor label of this sample is uncertain. The CDR3 sequence is CASGALGPYGYTF. CDR3 nucleotides: TGTGCCAGCGGGGCCCTCGGACCCTATGGCTACACCTTC.